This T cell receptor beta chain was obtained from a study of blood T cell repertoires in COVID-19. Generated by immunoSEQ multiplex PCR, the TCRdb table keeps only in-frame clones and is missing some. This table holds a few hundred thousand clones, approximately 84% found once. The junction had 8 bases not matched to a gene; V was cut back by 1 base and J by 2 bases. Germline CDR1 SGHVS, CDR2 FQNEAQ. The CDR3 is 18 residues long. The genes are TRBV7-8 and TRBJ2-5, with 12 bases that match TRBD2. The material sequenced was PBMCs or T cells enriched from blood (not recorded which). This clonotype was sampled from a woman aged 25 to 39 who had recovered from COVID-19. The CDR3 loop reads CASSLGPGLAGIQETQYF. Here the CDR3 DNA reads TGTGCCAGCAGCTTAGGGCCCGGACTAGCGGGGATACAAGAGACCCAGTACTTC.